Listed here is a single T cell receptor beta chain. TCRdb's table, derived via immunoSEQ multiplex PCR, lists solely in-frame clones and lacks some. Of fewer than 55,000 clones detected, 90% to 95% appear once; the ten largest clones hold around 1%. This sample is drawn from a study of T cell changes during pregnancy in multiple sclerosis. The source material was peripheral blood, sampled after pregnancy. This receptor was obtained from a female donor with multiple sclerosis, enrolled in a pregnancy study.

The CDR3 reads CASSPGQGTYEQYF. As DNA, the CDR3 is TGTGCCAGCAGTCCGGGACAGGGCACCTACGAGCAGTACTTC. The chain has TRBV6-5 and TRBJ2-7; 9 bases match TRBD1. With V trimmed by 5 bases and J by 2 bases, 4 bases remained unmatched. CDR3 length equals 14 residues. Germline V CDR1 and CDR2: MNHEY, SVGAGI.